The present T cell receptor beta chain was sequenced within a study of Graves' ophthalmopathy and Graves' hyperthyroidism. This clonotype was recorded many times. CDR3 length equals 14 residues. Germline CDR1 reads MNHNS; CDR2 reads SASEGT. V trimming: 5 bases; J trimming: 7 bases; junction bases outside the gene matches: 8. The authors used Ficoll-Paque density gradient centrifugation to separate PBMCs. The input was around 10 ml of fresh peripheral blood. Amplification from RNA transcripts yielded the TCR beta CDR3 regions. Second-round multiplex PCR came after first-round RT-PCR with HTBI primers. In TCRdb, the multiplex PCR reads were re-called with MiXCR into one record per CDR3 protein. The table has hundreds of thousands of distinct CDR3 sequences, 22% seen once.

This receptor was obtained from a woman under 30 with stable Graves' hyperthyroidism. Some clones in this sample may be carry-over from other donors' samples. The J gene is TRBJ1-5, the V gene TRBV6-1; the match to TRBD1 covers 7 bases. The sequenced sample consisted of peripheral blood. CDR3 in DNA: TGTGCCAGCAGTAGGCATACAGGGGAACAGCCCCAGCATTTT. Its protein is CASSRHTGEQPQHF.